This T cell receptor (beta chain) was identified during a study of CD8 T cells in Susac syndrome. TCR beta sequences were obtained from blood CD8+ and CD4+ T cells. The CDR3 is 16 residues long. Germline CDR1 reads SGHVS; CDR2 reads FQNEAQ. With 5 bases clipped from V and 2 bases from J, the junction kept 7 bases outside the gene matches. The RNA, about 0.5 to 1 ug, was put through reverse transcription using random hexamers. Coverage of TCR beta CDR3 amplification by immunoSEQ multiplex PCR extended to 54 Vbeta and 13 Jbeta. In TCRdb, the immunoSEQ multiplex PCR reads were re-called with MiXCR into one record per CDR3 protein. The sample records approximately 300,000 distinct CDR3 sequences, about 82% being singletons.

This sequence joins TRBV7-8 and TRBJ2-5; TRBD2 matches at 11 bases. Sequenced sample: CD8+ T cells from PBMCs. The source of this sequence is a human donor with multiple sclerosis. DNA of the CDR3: TGTGCCAGCAGCCCCTCTAGCGGGAGGACTCAAGAGACCCAGTACTTC. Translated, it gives CASSPSSGRTQETQYF.